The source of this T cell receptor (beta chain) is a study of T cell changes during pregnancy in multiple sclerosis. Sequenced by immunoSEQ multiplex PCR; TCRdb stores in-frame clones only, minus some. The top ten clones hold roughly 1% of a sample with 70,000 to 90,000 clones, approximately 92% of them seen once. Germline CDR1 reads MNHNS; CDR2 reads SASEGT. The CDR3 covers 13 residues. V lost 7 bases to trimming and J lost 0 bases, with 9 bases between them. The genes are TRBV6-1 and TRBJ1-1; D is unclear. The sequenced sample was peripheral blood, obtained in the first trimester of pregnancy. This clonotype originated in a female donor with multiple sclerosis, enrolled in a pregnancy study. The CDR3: CASTPGLNTEAFF. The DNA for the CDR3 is TGTGCCAGCACACCAGGCTTGAACACTGAAGCTTTCTTT.